One T cell receptor (beta chain) is described in this entry. This sample was taken from a study of blood T cell repertoires in COVID-19. Study summary: Specimens from acute and convalescent COVID-19 originated in the United States, Italy and Spain. PBMCs, B-cell-depleted T cells, or T cells provided the cDNA or gDNA that made up the material.

In the authors' workflow: Reference gene primer amplification gave nucleated cell count estimates. Profiled with immunoSEQ multiplex PCR; TCRdb holds only in-frame clones, not every one. That table is the source of V, J and clone size, and D and trimming were worked out from the DNA. The repertoire holds nearly 100,000 clones, approximately 82% seen once, with over 9.5% in the top ten. J gave up 4 bases and V 4 bases, and 8 bases lay outside the gene matches. This CDR3 spans 16 amino acids. The germline gives CDR1 MNHNS, CDR2 SASEGT. Sample: peripheral blood. The rearrangement joins TRBV6-1 to TRBJ2-2, with 8 bases aligning to TRBD2. This receptor was taken from a man between 65 and 79 years old with acute or convalescent COVID-19. This chain's CDR3 is CASSARRGAFTGELFF. The CDR3 bases are TGTGCCAGCAGTGCGCGGCGGGGGGCCTTCACCGGGGAGCTGTTTTTT.